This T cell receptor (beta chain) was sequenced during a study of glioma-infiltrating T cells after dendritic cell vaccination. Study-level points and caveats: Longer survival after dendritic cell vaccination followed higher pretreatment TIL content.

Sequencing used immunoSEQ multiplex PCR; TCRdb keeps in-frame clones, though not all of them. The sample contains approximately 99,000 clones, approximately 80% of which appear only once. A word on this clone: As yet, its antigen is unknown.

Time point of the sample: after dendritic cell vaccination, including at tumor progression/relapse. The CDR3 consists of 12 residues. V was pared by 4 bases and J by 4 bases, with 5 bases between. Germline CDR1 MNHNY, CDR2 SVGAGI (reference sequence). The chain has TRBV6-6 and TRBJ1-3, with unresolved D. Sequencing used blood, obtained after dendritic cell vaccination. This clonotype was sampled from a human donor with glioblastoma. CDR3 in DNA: TGTGCCAGCAGTTTGACAGGAAACACCATATATTTT. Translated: CASSLTGNTIYF.